The source of this T cell receptor beta chain is a study of blood T cell repertoires in COVID-19. The germline V gene encodes CDR1 MNHEY and CDR2 SVGEGT. The ends were cut back, 2 bases at V and 0 bases at J, with 8 bases in the middle. The CDR3 loop spans 16 amino acids. The data were produced by immunoSEQ multiplex PCR, yet TCRdb's version contains in-frame clones alone and is incomplete. The repertoire holds some 320,000 clones, with around 89% as singletons. The V gene is TRBV6-2 or TRBV6-3, the J gene TRBJ1-6; D is uncertain. Material: peripheral blood. The source is a woman in her twenties or thirties who had recovered from COVID-19. The CDR3 DNA follows: TGTGCCAGCAGTTACGATGGGAGCTCCTATAATTCACCCCTCCACTTT. Amino acids: CASSYDGSSYNSPLHF.